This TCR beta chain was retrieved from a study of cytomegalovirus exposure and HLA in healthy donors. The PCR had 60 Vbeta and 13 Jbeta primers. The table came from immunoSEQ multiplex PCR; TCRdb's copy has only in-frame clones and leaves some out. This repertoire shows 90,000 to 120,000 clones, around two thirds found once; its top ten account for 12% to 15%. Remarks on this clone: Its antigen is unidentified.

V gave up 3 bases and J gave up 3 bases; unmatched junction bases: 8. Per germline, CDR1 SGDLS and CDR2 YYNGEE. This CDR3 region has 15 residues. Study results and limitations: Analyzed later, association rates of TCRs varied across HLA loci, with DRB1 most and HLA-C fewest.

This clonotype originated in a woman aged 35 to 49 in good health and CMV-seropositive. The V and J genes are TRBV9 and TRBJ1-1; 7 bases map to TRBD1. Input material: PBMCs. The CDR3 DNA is TGTGCCAGCAGCGCTCGACAGGGAGATTACACTGAAGCTTTCTTT. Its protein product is CASSARQGDYTEAFF.